This entry lists 4 T cell receptor beta chains sequenced from one sample in a study of control samples from healthy donors and cancer patients. Clones were read by immunoSEQ multiplex PCR, and TCRdb kept only the in-frame ones, dropping some. The sample contains some 160,000 clones, roughly 94% of which appear only once. Material: blood. The receptors were sampled from a woman between 35 and 50 years old in good health.

V is TRBV4-1 and J is TRBJ1-2; 10 nucleotides agree with TRBD1. The V segment lost 4 bases and the J segment 8 bases; nucleotides outside the gene matches: 7. Germline V CDR1 and CDR2: MGHRA, YSYEKL. The CDR3 is 14 amino acids. The CDR3 region is CASSRDRGRWGYTF. The CDR3 nucleotides read TGCGCCAGCAGCCGGGACAGGGGAAGGTGGGGCTACACCTTC.

The rearrangement links TRBV27 to TRBJ1-1; no clear D gene. The CDR3 is made up of 13 amino acids. V was clipped by 2 bases and J by 11 bases, with 15 bases between them. From germline, CDR1 is MNHEY and CDR2 SMNVEV (reference sequence). CDR3: CASSLKGTMPAFF. For the CDR3, the DNA is TGTGCCAGCAGTTTAAAAGGTACGATGCCCGCTTTCTTT.

V is TRBV7-2 and J is TRBJ2-1; 9 nucleotides line up with TRBD2. This CDR3 contains 16 residues. Germline V gene lookup returns CDR1 SGHTA and CDR2 FQGNSA. Germline trimming cut 2 bases from V and 4 bases from J; bases unmatched to any gene: 6. This CDR3 is CASSLTVLAGYNEQFF. CDR3 nucleotides: TGTGCCAGCAGCTTAACGGTTCTAGCGGGGTACAATGAGCAGTTCTTC.

The rearrangement uses TRBV7-2 and TRBJ2-2; TRBD1 matches 10 bases. CDR1 and CDR2 from the germline V gene are SGHTA and FQGNSA. Germline trimming cut 5 bases from V and 5 bases from J; bases unmatched to any gene: 5. The CDR3 spans 15 residues. Written as DNA, the CDR3 is TGTGCCAGCAGCGCCAGGGACAGGGGAACCGGGGAGCTGTTTTTT. Translated: CASSARDRGTGELFF.